The rows below give T cell receptor beta chains drawn from one sample of a study of cytomegalovirus exposure and HLA in healthy donors. Data came from immunoSEQ multiplex PCR; TCRdb stores just in-frame clones and leaves some out. Of 100,000 to 150,000 clones listed, roughly 79% are singletons. Sequenced: PBMCs. Receptor source: a woman aged 45-60 years in good health and CMV-seronegative. CDR3s include the opening cysteine and the closing phenylalanine or tryptophan. The D gene is left open where the match is weak. Not every row has a clone size; where given, it reads once, few, many or a size class.

>TRBV18|-|-|TRBJ2-3
CASSPLSLDTQYF
TGTGCCAGCTCACCACTGAGCTTAGATACGCAGTATTTT
>TRBV30|-|-|TRBJ1-5
CAWSWGVPANQPQHF
TGTGCCTGGAGTTGGGGGGTACCGGCCAATCAGCCCCAGCATTTT
>TRBV5-1|once|TRBD1|TRBJ2-7
CASSGDRGAGIDEQYF
TGCGCCAGCAGCGGTGACAGGGGCGCAGGGATCGACGAGCAGTACTTC
>TRBV9|-|-|TRBJ1-2
CASSHSLTRLNYGYTF
TGTGCCAGCAGCCACAGTCTCACACGGCTTAACTATGGCTACACCTTC
>TRBV12-5|once|TRBD2|TRBJ2-1
CASGSLAGGHNEQFF
TGTGCTAGTGGTTCACTAGCGGGAGGTCACAATGAGCAGTTCTTC
>TRBV29-1|once|-|TRBJ2-7
CSVGPGGTAYEQYF
TGCAGCGTTGGCCCAGGTGGTACCGCCTACGAGCAGTACTTC
>TRBV6-5|-|TRBD1|TRBJ1-2
CASSTGTVNGYTF
TGTGCCAGCAGCACCGGGACAGTTAATGGCTACACCTTC
>TRBV6-5|-|-|TRBJ1-1
CASSSTVNTEAFF
TGTGCCAGCAGCTCCACAGTGAACACTGAAGCTTTCTTT
>TRBV5-4|few|-|TRBJ2-7
CASSAGLAIYEQYF
TGTGCCAGCAGCGCCGGACTCGCCATCTACGAGCAGTACTTC
>TRBV6-6|-|-|TRBJ2-7
CASSYLTSSYEQYF
TGTGCCAGCAGTTACTTAACCTCCAGCTACGAGCAGTACTTC
>TRBV19|once|-|TRBJ1-2
CASRFRTAKMYGYTF
TGTGCCAGTAGATTCCGGACAGCCAAGATGTATGGCTACACCTTC
>TRBV4-2|-|TRBD1|TRBJ1-1
CASSHGTGQNTEAFF
TGTGCCAGCAGCCACGGGACAGGACAGAACACTGAAGCTTTCTTT
>TRBV9|-|TRBD1|TRBJ2-1
CASSVGSGRGMDEQFF
TGTGCCAGCAGCGTAGGGTCGGGCAGGGGGATGGATGAGCAGTTCTTC
>TRBV7-3|-|TRBD2|TRBJ2-2
CASSLSGGNGELFF
TGTGCCAGCAGCTTAAGCGGGGGGAACGGGGAGCTGTTTTTT
>TRBV4-2|-|-|TRBJ1-3
CASSSTVRGGSDTIYF
TGTGCCAGCAGCTCAACGGTCCGGGGAGGGTCGGACACCATATATTTT
>TRBV18|-|-|TRBJ2-2
CASSPETRLLGGTGELFF
TGTGCCAGCTCACCCGAGACCCGACTCCTCGGGGGCACCGGGGAGCTGTTTTTT
>TRBV2|-|-|TRBJ1-1
CASSEAREVSDEDNMNTEAFF
TGTGCCAGCAGTGAAGCACGTGAAGTTTCCGACGAAGACAACATGAACACTGAAGCCTTCTTT
>TRBV29-1|-|TRBD1|TRBJ2-2
CSGEIRDRGNTGELFF
TGCAGCGGAGAAATACGGGACAGGGGGAATACCGGGGAGCTGTTTTTT
>TRBV6-4|-|TRBD2|TRBJ2-2
CASSVERGHTGELFF
TGTGCCAGCAGCGTTGAGCGGGGGCACACCGGGGAGCTGTTTTTT
>TRBV5-5|-|TRBD2|TRBJ2-2
CASSQRLATNTGELFF
TGTGCCAGCAGCCAAAGACTAGCGACTAACACCGGGGAGCTGTTTTTT
>TRBV5-6|-|TRBD2|TRBJ2-3
CASSSIWRAGGPVDTQYF
TGTGCCAGCAGCTCGATTTGGCGGGCGGGAGGGCCGGTAGATACGCAGTATTTT
>TRBV14|-|TRBD2|TRBJ2-1
CASSQALAGYNEQFF
TGTGCCAGCAGCCAAGCCCTAGCGGGATACAATGAGCAGTTCTTC
>TRBV6-5|-|-|TRBJ2-5
CASSRRGETQYF
TGTGCCAGCAGTCGCAGGGGTGAGACCCAGTACTTC
>TRBV28|-|TRBD1|TRBJ1-1
CASSQPTGSVTEAFF
TGTGCCAGCAGCCAACCGACAGGGTCGGTCACTGAAGCTTTCTTT
>TRBV7-2|-|TRBD1|TRBJ1-5
CASSFRQGNQPQHF
TGTGCCAGCAGCTTTAGACAGGGAAATCAGCCCCAGCATTTT
>TRBV5-6|-|TRBD2|TRBJ2-7
CASRLAGGANEQYF
TGTGCCAGCAGATTAGCGGGAGGAGCTAACGAGCAGTACTTC
>TRBV7-3|-|-|TRBJ2-2
CASSLIGGSDGELFF
TGTGCCAGCAGCTTAATCGGGGGTTCGGACGGGGAGCTGTTTTTT
>TRBV4-2|-|TRBD2|TRBJ2-5
CASSQGGGERETQYF
TGTGCCAGCAGCCAAGGGGGGGGAGAGAGGGAGACCCAGTACTTC
>TRBV9|few|-|TRBJ2-5
CASSRTTETQYF
TGTGCCAGCAGCAGGACAACAGAGACCCAGTACTTC
>TRBV10-3|-|TRBD1|TRBJ1-5
CAISEFQGGNQPQNF
TGTGCCATCAGTGAGTTCCAGGGGGGCAATCAGCCCCAGAATTTT